This T cell receptor beta chain was captured in a study of shared clonotypes between healthy human individuals. Concerning this clone itself: Its antigen remains unidentified.

Repertoires were generated with immunoSEQ multiplex PCR, while TCRdb's copy carries only in-frame clones and drops some. The sample has nearly 750,000 clones, around 70% seen once. Study-wide findings and caveats: All-four-donor shared clonotypes had higher generation probabilities than non-shared clonotypes did. Several donors held about 5% of naive CD4 clonotypes in common. The researchers took only blood, and tissue repertoires probably look different.

V was pared by 6 bases and J by 0 bases, with 18 bases between. The CDR3 length is 17 residues. Germline CDR1 and CDR2: MNHEY and SMNVEV (reference sequence). Sequenced input: memory CD4+ T cells sorted from blood. Subset of the sample: CD45RA-negative fraction. The sequence derives from a woman under 40 in good health. V gene TRBV27 combines with J gene TRBJ2-1; the D call may be TRBD1 or TRBD2 (5 bases each). CDR3 DNA: TGTGCCAGCAGACCACGCCGGACAACTAGCTCCTACAATGAGCAGTTCTTC. It codes for CASRPRRTTSSYNEQFF.